Below, one TCR beta chain is given with its context. Relative to the germline gene, one junction end is altered; a read error may explain this. Although they were nominally healthy when sampled, donors likely had unrecorded immune exposures. The data originate from a study of cytomegalovirus exposure and HLA in healthy donors. PCR primers comprised 60 Vbeta and 13 Jbeta primers. Generated by immunoSEQ multiplex PCR, the TCRdb table keeps only in-frame clones and is missing some. The table records 100,000 to 150,000 clones, more than 75% of them present only once. Germline V gene lookup returns CDR1 SEHNR and CDR2 FQNEAQ (reference sequence). The CDR3 length is 16 residues.

This chain uses TRBV7-9 with TRBJ1-2; D is perhaps TRBD1 (6 bases). This receptor was taken from a female donor in good health and CMV-seronegative. The specimen sequenced was PBMCs. This CDR3 reads CASSLAGTQLYYGYTF. The CDR3, as DNA: TGTGCCAGCAGCCTAGCGGGGACACAATTATACTATGGCTACACCTTC.